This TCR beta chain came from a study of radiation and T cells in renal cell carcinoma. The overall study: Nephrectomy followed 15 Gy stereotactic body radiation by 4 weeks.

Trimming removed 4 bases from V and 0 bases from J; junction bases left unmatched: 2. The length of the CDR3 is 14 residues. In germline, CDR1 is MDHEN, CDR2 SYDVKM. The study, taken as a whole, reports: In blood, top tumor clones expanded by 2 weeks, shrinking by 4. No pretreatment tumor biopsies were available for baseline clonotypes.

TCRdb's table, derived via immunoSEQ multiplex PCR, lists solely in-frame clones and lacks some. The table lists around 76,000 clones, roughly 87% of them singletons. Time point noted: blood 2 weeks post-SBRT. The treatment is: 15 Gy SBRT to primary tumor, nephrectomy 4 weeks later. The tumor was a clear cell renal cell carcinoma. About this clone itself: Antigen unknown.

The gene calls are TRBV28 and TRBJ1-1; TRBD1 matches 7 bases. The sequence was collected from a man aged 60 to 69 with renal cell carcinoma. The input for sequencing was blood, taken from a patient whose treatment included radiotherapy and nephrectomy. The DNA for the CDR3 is TGTGCCAGCAGTTACAGGGGTATGAACACTGAAGCTTTCTTT. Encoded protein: CASSYRGMNTEAFF.